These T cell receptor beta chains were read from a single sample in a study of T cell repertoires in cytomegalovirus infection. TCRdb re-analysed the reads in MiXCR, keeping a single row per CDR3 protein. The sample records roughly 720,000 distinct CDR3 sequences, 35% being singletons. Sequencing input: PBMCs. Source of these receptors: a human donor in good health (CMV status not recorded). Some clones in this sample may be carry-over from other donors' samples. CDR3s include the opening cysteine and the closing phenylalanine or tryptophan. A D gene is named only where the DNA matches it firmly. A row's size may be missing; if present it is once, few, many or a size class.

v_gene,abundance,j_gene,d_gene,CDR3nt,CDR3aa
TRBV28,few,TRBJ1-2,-,TGTGCCAGCGCAATGACACTGGGAGTATACGGCTACACCTTC,CASAMTLGVYGYTF
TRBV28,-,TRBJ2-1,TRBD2,TGTGCCAGCAGTTTATCGGGACTAGCGGGAGGAGGAGGCAATGAGCAGTTCTTC,CASSLSGLAGGGGNEQFF
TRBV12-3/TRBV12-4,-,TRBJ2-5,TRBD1,TGTGCCAGCAGGACAGGGGTCGGAGAGACCCAGTACTTC,CASRTGVGETQYF
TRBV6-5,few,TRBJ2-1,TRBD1,TGTGCCAGCAGCCTTTCCGACAGGGGGGGCAATGAGCAGTTCTTC,CASSLSDRGGNEQFF
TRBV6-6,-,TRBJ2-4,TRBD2,TGTGCCAGCAGTTTGGGGGGGGTTCAGTACTTC,CASSLGGVQYF
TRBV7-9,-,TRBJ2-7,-,TGTGCCAGCAGCTTAGTGGCCCCTCCCTACGAGCAGTACTTC,CASSLVAPPYEQYF
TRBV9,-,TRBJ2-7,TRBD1,TGTGCCAGCAGCGTGGGGGACAGCCTCTACGAGCAGTACTTC,CASSVGDSLYEQYF
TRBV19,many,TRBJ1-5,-,TGTGCCAGTAGTATTAGGCAGCGAGGAGGGCAGCCCCAGCATTTT,CASSIRQRGGQPQHF
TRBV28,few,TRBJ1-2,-,TGTGCCAGCAGTTCCCCGCGTTATGGCTACACCTTC,CASSSPRYGYTF
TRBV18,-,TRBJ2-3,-,TGTGCCAGCTCACCAGTGAACGGGGGAGATACGCAGTATTTT,CASSPVNGGDTQYF
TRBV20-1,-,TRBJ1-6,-,TGCAGTGCTAGGGAGGGGCAGAGTAATTCACCCCTCCACTTT,CSAREGQSNSPLHF
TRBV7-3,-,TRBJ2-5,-,TGTGCCAGCATCCGAGGCAAAACGCAAGAGACCCAGTACTTC,CASIRGKTQETQYF
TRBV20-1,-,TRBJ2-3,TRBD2,TGCAGTGCTAGGTCCGGGGGGGCAGTAGATACGCAGTATTTT,CSARSGGAVDTQYF
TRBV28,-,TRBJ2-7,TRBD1,TGTGCCAGCAAGCCGCCAGGGGGCCGGTACGAGCAGTACTTC,CASKPPGGRYEQYF
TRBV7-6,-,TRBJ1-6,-,TGTGCCAGCACCCGTTACAGCAATTCACCCCTCCACTTT,CASTRYSNSPLHF
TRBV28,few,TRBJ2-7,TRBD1,TGTGCCAGCAGGGTAGGACAGGGGAGGGCCAAACCCTACGAGCAGTACTTC,CASRVGQGRAKPYEQYF
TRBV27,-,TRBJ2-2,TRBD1,TGTGCCAGCAGTTCGCATACAGGGGTCCTGGTTGCCGGGGAGCTGTTTTTT,CASSSHTGVLVAGELFF
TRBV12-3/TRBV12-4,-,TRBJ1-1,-,TGTGCCAGCAGACCTAACCGGGGGACTGAAGCTTTCTTT,CASRPNRGTEAFF
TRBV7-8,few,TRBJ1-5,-,TGTGCCAGCAGCGTAGTTAGAGATCAGCCCCAGCATTTT,CASSVVRDQPQHF
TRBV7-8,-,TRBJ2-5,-,TGTGCCAGCAGCCCCGGTAGGGAAGAGACCCAGTACTTC,CASSPGREETQYF
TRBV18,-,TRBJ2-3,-,TGTGCCAGCTCACCAGAAAACAGTGGAACAGATACGCAGTATTTT,CASSPENSGTDTQYF
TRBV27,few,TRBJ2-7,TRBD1,TGTGCCAGCAGTTTAGTTACAGGGGGCCTAGTCTACGAGCAGTACTTC,CASSLVTGGLVYEQYF
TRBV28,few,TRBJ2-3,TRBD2,TGTGCCAGCAGTTTGACTTGGCGGGGGAACCCCACAGATACGCAGTATTTT,CASSLTWRGNPTDTQYF
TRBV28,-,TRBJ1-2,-,TGTGCCAGCAGTTTCGCCCGGATGGGTGGCTACACCTTC,CASSFARMGGYTF